This T cell receptor beta chain stems from a study of blood T cell repertoires in COVID-19. Study at large: Collection of acute and convalescent COVID-19 samples took place in the United States, Italy and Spain. From T cells, B-cell-depleted T cells, or PBMCs came the material, which was cDNA or gDNA.

Participants' reported clinical history set cohort assignment. V shed 1 base and J 4 bases; nucleotides not matched to a gene: 6. Looked up from germline, CDR1 is MGHRA and CDR2 is YSYEKL. The CDR3 spans 16 residues. Authors' processing steps: Estimation of nucleated cell counts relied on the amplification of reference gene primers. This table comes from immunoSEQ multiplex PCR, and its TCRdb copy is limited to in-frame clones, with some not included. V, J and clone size are those of that table, while D and trimming were read from the DNA. The sample carries approximately 250,000 clones, more than 80% recorded once.

This clonotype originated in a woman in her thirties with acute COVID-19. The sequenced sample consisted of PBMCs or T cells enriched from blood (not recorded which). The rearrangement uses TRBV4-1 and TRBJ2-1; 8 positions match TRBD2. DNA of the CDR3: TGCGCCAGCAGCCAAGTCCCTGGCGGGGGGTACAATGAGCAGTTCTTC. This gives the protein CASSQVPGGGYNEQFF.